This T cell receptor beta chain emerged from a study of T cells in Graves' hyperthyroidism and ophthalmopathy. The sample holds many counts of this clonotype. V lost 1 base, J lost 2 bases, and 24 bases lay in between. Germline loops: CDR1 SEHNR, CDR2 FQNEAQ (reference sequence). The CDR3 loop spans 19 amino acids. Amplification of TCR beta CDR3 regions was performed using RNA transcripts as template. HTBI primers were the set used in a first-round RT-PCR of the TCR CDR3. MiXCR, applied by TCRdb to the multiplex PCR reads, yields one record per CDR3 protein. This table holds under 300,000 distinct CDR3 sequences, roughly 15% found once. Graves' hyperthyroidism was deemed stable absent ophthalmopathy progression within 18 months. Diagnoses rested on clinical symptoms, serum thyroxine and TRAb, thyroid ultrasound and orbital computed tomography.

This receptor was identified in a woman aged 40 to 49 with Graves' hyperthyroidism. The chain employs TRBV7-9 and TRBJ2-7; D may match TRBD1 or TRBD2 (5 bases each). Sequences were obtained from blood. CDR3 DNA sequence: TGTGCCAGCAGCTTAGTGTGGGGGTCAGCTTACCCGGCCCCCTACGAGCAGTACTTC. The encoded protein is CASSLVWGSAYPAPYEQYF.